This T cell receptor beta chain was recorded in a study of regulatory T cells in long-lasting Graves disease. To make TCR beta libraries, researchers used iRepertoire HTBI primers and Arm-PCR of CDR3 regions. As originally analysed: Among the samples, around 58 TRBV and some 15 TRBJ segments were identified. TCRdb re-called the multiplex PCR reads through MiXCR, storing one row per CDR3 protein. These V and J calls derive from TCRdb rather than the authors' analysis. The repertoire holds approximately 400,000 distinct CDR3 sequences, 15% to 19% seen once, with 22% in the top ten. Time point indicated: newly diagnosed GD, antithyroid drugs for less than 3 months. Generation of the TCR library employed RNA extracted from PBMCs. The germline CDR1 and CDR2 sequences are SGHAT and FQNNGV. This CDR3 contains 16 residues. The V and J ends lost 4 bases and 2 bases, in that order; junction bases with no gene match: 8.

Sequenced here: peripheral blood mononuclear cells (PBMCs), sampled at new diagnosis, from a patient treated with antithyroid drugs. The TCR comes from a female donor with Graves disease. The chain joins TRBV11-2 to TRBJ1-5; 7 positions agree with TRBD1. The CDR3 is CASSSGGGWGNQPQHF. CDR3 DNA sequence: TGTGCCAGCAGCTCCGGAGGGGGCTGGGGCAATCAGCCCCAGCATTTT.